This T cell receptor (beta chain) was identified in a study of blood T cell repertoires in COVID-19. The wider study: Nucleic acid was either cDNA or gDNA, and it came from T cells, B-cell-depleted T cells, or PBMCs.

Profiling relied on immunoSEQ multiplex PCR, and the TCRdb table lists in-frame clones only, not all of them. The table has 50,000 to 65,000 clones, over 75% seen once. The sequenced sample was peripheral blood. This clonotype originated in a man in his fifties or sixties with active COVID-19.

CDR3: CASSLNRDEAFF. CDR3 nucleotides: TGTGCCAGCAGCTTAAACAGAGATGAAGCTTTCTTT. This rearrangement joins TRBV11-2 to TRBJ1-1; D uncertain. V was trimmed by 2 bases and J by 7 bases, leaving 8 bases between them. Germline V gene data show CDR1 as SGHAT and CDR2 as FQNNGV. The CDR3 runs 12 residues.